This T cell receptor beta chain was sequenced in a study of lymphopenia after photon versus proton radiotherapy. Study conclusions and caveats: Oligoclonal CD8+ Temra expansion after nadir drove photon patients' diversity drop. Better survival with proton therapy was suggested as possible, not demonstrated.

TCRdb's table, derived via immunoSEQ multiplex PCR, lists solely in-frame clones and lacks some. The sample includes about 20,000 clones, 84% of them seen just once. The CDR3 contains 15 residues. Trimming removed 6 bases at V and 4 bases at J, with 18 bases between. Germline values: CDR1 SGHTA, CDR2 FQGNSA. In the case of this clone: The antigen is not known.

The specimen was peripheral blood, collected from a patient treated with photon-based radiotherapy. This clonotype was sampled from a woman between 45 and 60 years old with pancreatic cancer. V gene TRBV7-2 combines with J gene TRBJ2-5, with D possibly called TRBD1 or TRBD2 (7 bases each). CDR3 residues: CASSNRQGGGETQYF. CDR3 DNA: TGTGCCAGCAGTAACAGACAGGGCGGGGGAGAGACCCAGTACTTC.